The T cell receptor beta chain under discussion was sequenced for a study of T cell responses to AZD1222 COVID-19 vaccine. The method was immunoSEQ multiplex PCR; TCRdb's version includes in-frame clones alone and lacks a portion of them. The data contain about 160,000 clones, around 95% of them seen just once; the ten biggest clones take up around 1.3%. Details on this clone: Its antigen remains unknown.

Study outcomes and limitations: Baseline seropositives among AZD1222 recipients totaled only six or seven. The study sampled repertoires only after the peak T cell response. Nearly half of the spike-specific TCRs reportedly recognize variant regions that carry no mutations. The donors showed a predominance of white British ancestry and of females, with possible underestimation of clonal diversity.

This CDR3 spans 14 amino acids. V was cut by 5 bases and J by 8 bases, with 18 bases left in between. The germline CDR1 and CDR2 sequences are MDHEN and SYDVKM. The J gene is TRBJ1-1, the V gene TRBV28; maybe TRBD1 (5 bases). This TCR was sampled from an adult in good health. This sample comprised peripheral blood, obtained on day 0 of AZD1222 vaccination. CDR3 protein: CASSPGTFTGEAFF. CDR3 nucleotides: TGTGCCAGCAGTCCCGGGACCTTCACGGGGGAAGCTTTCTTT.